Within the sample, the clone carrying this T cell receptor (beta chain) is medium-sized. Its specificity is not known. This specimen comes from a study of esophageal squamous cell carcinoma under preoperative chemotherapy. Notes on the study in general: After paclitaxel-nedaplatin, abundant clones were more likely to contract than amplify. Chemotherapy was followed by significantly higher TCR diversity in peripheral T cells only, not tumor-infiltrating lymphocytes.

The time point denotes: before preoperative PTX-NDP chemotherapy. Germline CDR1 is MNHNS and CDR2 is SASEGT. The length of the CDR3 is 15 residues. V was cut by 3 bases and J by 0 bases, with 9 bases left in between. TCRdb reprocessed the PCR reads via MiXCR and lists one record per CDR3 protein. The sample consists of over 13,000 distinct CDR3 sequences, approximately 61% of them appearing once. The chain combines TRBV6-1 with TRBJ1-3, with no clear D. The sample was gathered from a patient given preoperative chemotherapy. This clonotype originated in a human donor with esophageal squamous cell carcinoma. The donor label of this sample is uncertain. The CDR3 nucleotides are TGTGCCAGCAGTGACAGACCTGACTCTGGAAACACCATATATTTT. Its translation is CASSDRPDSGNTIYF.